A single sample gave rise to the 9 T cell receptor beta chains below, sequenced in a study of cytomegalovirus exposure and HLA in healthy donors. The PCR employed 60 Vbeta primers together with 13 Jbeta primers. Some clones are missing from TCRdb's copy, which holds only in-frame ones; the method was immunoSEQ multiplex PCR. The top ten clones hold around 4.4% of a sample with 95,000 to 130,000 clones, around 80% of them seen once. Sequenced material: PBMCs. These receptor sequences come from a man between 25 and 39 years old in good health and CMV-seropositive.

V gene TRBV5-6 combines with J gene TRBJ2-2, with TRBD2 identical over 14 bases. This CDR3 spans 17 amino acids. The J segment lost 1 base and the V segment lost 4 bases, leaving 3 bases of the junction unmatched. Germline CDR1 SGHDT, CDR2 YYEEEE. CDR3 residues: CASSPGLAGGNTGELFF. CDR3 nucleotide sequence: TGTGCCAGCAGCCCCGGACTAGCGGGGGGGAACACCGGGGAGCTGTTTTTT.

A few counts support this clone. The J gene is TRBJ1-2, the V gene TRBV6-5, with TRBD1 matching 8 bases. The V segment lost 4 bases and the J segment 7 bases; nucleotides outside the gene matches: 8. CDR1 is MNHEY and CDR2 is SVGAGI in the germline V gene. This CDR3 is built from 14 residues. The CDR3 DNA follows: TGTGCCAGCAGTTCTTACAGGGGGTTCTCTGGCTACACCTTC. Its translation is CASSSYRGFSGYTF.

This clone has a single count. The rearrangement uses TRBV6-5 and TRBJ1-4; 12 bases are a match to TRBD1. V shed 0 bases, J shed 10 bases, and the junction held 6 bases outside the gene matches. The CDR3 is 16 amino acids. The germline V gene has CDR1 MNHEY and CDR2 SVGAGI. CDR3 protein: CASSYSGGTGGGKLFF. CDR3 DNA: TGTGCCAGCAGTTACTCGGGCGGGACAGGGGGCGGAAAACTGTTTTTT.

This clone was detected once. The chain combines TRBV7-6 with TRBJ2-1; possible D gene TRBD1, 6 bases. Germline values: CDR1 SGHVS, CDR2 FNYEAQ. Trimming left V 0 bases short and J 10 bases short, with 13 bases between. The CDR3 is 14 amino acids. In nucleotides, the CDR3 is TGTGCCAGCAGCTTAGCCGGGACAAATGTCGAGCAGTTCTTC. This codes for CASSLAGTNVEQFF. The full variable domain, in which reference TRBV7-6 and TRBJ2-1 provide the parts outside the CDR3, is GAGVSQSPRYKVTKRGQDVALRCDPISGHVSLYWYRQALGQGPEFLTYFNYEAQQDKSGLPNDRFSAERPEGSISTLTIQRTEQRDSAMYRCASSLAGTNVEQFFGPGTRLTVL.

The gene calls are TRBV9 and TRBJ2-1; 8 nucleotides agree with TRBD2. Germline V gives CDR1 SGDLS, CDR2 YYNGEE. The CDR3 spans 14 residues. V dropped 6 bases and J dropped 7; count of bases not matched to a gene: 9. The CDR3 bases are TGTGCCAGCAAGTCGACTAGCGCAAGTAATGAGCAGTTCTTC. Translation: CASKSTSASNEQFF.

The chain is built from TRBV28 and TRBJ1-5, with D maybe TRBD1 (5 bases). Trimming pared 2 bases from V and 0 bases from J, leaving 11 bases between. The CDR3 length is 16 residues. Germline CDR1 MDHEN, CDR2 SYDVKM. In DNA, the CDR3 is TGTGCCAGCAGTTTAATGACAGAATATAGCAATCAGCCCCAGCATTTT. Protein sequence: CASSLMTEYSNQPQHF.

The chain has TRBV28 and TRBJ1-2, with D tentatively TRBD1 (6 bases). V dropped 6 bases and J dropped 7 bases, with 21 bases sitting between them. CDR3 length equals 15 residues. Germline-derived CDR1 and CDR2 are MDHEN and SYDVKM. CDR3 loop: CASRSTGVHARGYTF. CDR3 nucleotide sequence: TGTGCCAGCAGGTCGACAGGAGTGCATGCGCGTGGCTACACCTTC.

The chain carries TRBV2 and TRBJ1-6; TRBD1 agrees at 7 bases. The trim removed 2 bases at V and 5 bases at J, leaving 3 bases unmatched. Germline lookup yields CDR1 SNHLY and CDR2 FYNNEI. This CDR3 has 15 residues. DNA of the CDR3: TGTGCCAGCAGTGAAAGGGGGCCTAATAATTCACCCCTCCACTTT. As protein: CASSERGPNNSPLHF. The entire variable domain, with the rest obtained from reference TRBV2 and TRBJ1-6, is as follows: EPEVTQTPSHQVTQMGQEVILRCVPISNHLYFYWYRQILGQKVEFLVSFYNNEISEKSEIFDDQFSVERPDGSNFTLKIRSTKLEDSAMYFCASSERGPNNSPLHFGNGTRLTVT.

The chain couples TRBV25-1 to TRBJ2-1, with D perhaps matching TRBD2 (5 bases). CDR1 and CDR2 (germline): MGHDK, SYGVNS. The CDR3 has 14 residues. V lost 3 bases and J 6 bases, leaving 12 bases between the germline ends. The CDR3 DNA follows: TGTGCCAGCAGTGACAGGACTTACGTCAATGAGCAGTTCTTC. The encoded protein is CASSDRTYVNEQFF.